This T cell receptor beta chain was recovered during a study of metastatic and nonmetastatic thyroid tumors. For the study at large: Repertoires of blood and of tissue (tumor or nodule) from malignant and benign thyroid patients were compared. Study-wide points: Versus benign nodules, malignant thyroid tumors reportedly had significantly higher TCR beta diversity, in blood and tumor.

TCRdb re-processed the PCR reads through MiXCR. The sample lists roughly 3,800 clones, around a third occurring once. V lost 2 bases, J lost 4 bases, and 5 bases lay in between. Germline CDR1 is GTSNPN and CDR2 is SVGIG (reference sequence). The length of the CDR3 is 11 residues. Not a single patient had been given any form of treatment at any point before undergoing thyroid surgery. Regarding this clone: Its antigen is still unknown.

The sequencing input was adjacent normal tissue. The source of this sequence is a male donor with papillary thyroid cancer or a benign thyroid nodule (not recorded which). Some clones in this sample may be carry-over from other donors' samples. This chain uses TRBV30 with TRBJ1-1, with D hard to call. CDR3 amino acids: CAWSSPTEAFF. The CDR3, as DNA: TGTGCCTGGAGTTCACCCACTGAAGCTTTCTTT.